Presented here are 27 T cell receptor beta chains from one specimen sequenced in a study of cytomegalovirus exposure and HLA in healthy donors. The primer mix had 60 Vbeta and 13 Jbeta primers. This table comes from immunoSEQ multiplex PCR, and its TCRdb copy is limited to in-frame clones, with some not included. The sample holds roughly 110,000 clones, around 72% seen once. The sample consisted of PBMCs. All receptors come from a woman aged 40 to 55 in good health and CMV-seropositive.

This rearrangement joins TRBV30 to TRBJ1-4; unclear D gene. Germline assignment: CDR1 GTSNPN and CDR2 SVGIG (reference sequence). V was cut by 2 bases and J by 2 bases, with 15 bases left in between. There are 16 residues in the CDR3. The CDR3 DNA is TGTGCCTGGAGTCTCGGTGGTGCCTCGACTAATGAAAAACTGTTTTTT. It yields the protein CAWSLGGASTNEKLFF.

The chain couples TRBV6-5 to TRBJ1-4, with 7 bases aligning to TRBD1. CDR3 length equals 15 residues. Germline V gene lookup returns CDR1 MNHEY and CDR2 SVGAGI. Trimming removed 6 bases from V and 5 bases from J; junction bases left unmatched: 9. Here the CDR3 reads CASRSSGTENEKLFF. CDR3 sequence (DNA): TGTGCCAGCAGGTCCAGTGGGACAGAAAATGAAAAACTGTTTTTT.

V is TRBV28 and J is TRBJ2-7; 7 positions agree with TRBD1. The germline CDR1 and CDR2 sequences are MDHEN and SYDVKM. The V gene end was trimmed by 6 bases and the J gene end by 2 bases; junction bases not matched to a gene: 10. This CDR3 has 15 residues. The DNA of the CDR3 is TGTGCCAGCAGCCACGGGACAGCTTATCCCTACGAGCAGTACTTC. This sequence encodes CASSHGTAYPYEQYF.

The rearrangement uses TRBV2 and TRBJ1-5; the D gene is possibly TRBD1 (5 bases). The CDR3 is 16 residues long. CDR1 and CDR2 (germline): SNHLY, FYNNEI. V dropped 3 bases and J dropped 2 bases, with 14 bases sitting between them. The CDR3 is CASSDFAGIGNQPQHF. For the CDR3, the DNA is TGTGCCAGCAGTGATTTTGCAGGGATAGGCAATCAGCCCCAGCATTTT.

V usage is TRBV18 and J usage is TRBJ2-2; 9 nucleotides line up with TRBD2. Germline assignment: CDR1 KGHSH and CDR2 LQKENI. The CDR3 contains 16 residues. Trimming removed 4 bases from V and 5 bases from J; junction bases left unmatched: 8. The CDR3 DNA is TGTGCCAGCTCACTCCGGCCGGGACTAGCAACCGGGGAGCTGTTTTTT. This gives the protein CASSLRPGLATGELFF.

The gene calls are TRBV5-1 and TRBJ2-3; D unresolved. The CDR3 length is 12 residues. CDR1 SGHRS and CDR2 YFSETQ come from the germline V gene. V was cut by 1 base and J by 4 bases, with 4 bases left in between. DNA of the CDR3: TGCGCCAGCAGCTTGTATGCAGATACGCAGTATTTT. This codes for CASSLYADTQYF.

The rearrangement joins TRBV18 to TRBJ1-6; D is unresolved. Trimming removed 3 bases from V and 8 bases from J, with 14 bases in between. There are 15 residues in the CDR3. From germline, CDR1 is KGHSH and CDR2 LQKENI. In DNA, the CDR3 is TGTGCCAGCTCACCGGGCAACCCAGCCCATTCACCCCTCCACTTT. It specifies CASSPGNPAHSPLHF.

The chain joins TRBV30 to TRBJ1-1; maybe TRBD1 (5 bases). This CDR3 has 15 residues. V was clipped by 3 bases and J by 0 bases, with 14 bases between them. Germline-derived CDR1 and CDR2 are GTSNPN and SVGIG (reference sequence). The CDR3 region has the DNA TGTGCCTGGAGATGGCAGGGCGTCATGAACACTGAAGCTTTCTTT. It specifies CAWRWQGVMNTEAFF.

The V gene is TRBV5-4, the J gene TRBJ2-7; D is undetermined. V gave up 7 bases and J gave up 0 bases, with 11 bases separating them. Germline V gives CDR1 SGHNT, CDR2 YYREEE (reference sequence). This CDR3 contains 13 residues. The CDR3 sequence: CASGVVSSYEQYF. The CDR3 DNA sequence: TGTGCCAGCGGAGTAGTGAGCTCCTACGAGCAGTACTTC.

A remark on this clone: The same CDR3 can be traced to other DNA sequences in this sample. This rearrangement joins TRBV6-1 to TRBJ2-5; 8 bases are shared with TRBD1. The germline gives CDR1 MNHNS, CDR2 SASEGT. The V segment lost 6 bases and the J segment 5 bases; nucleotides outside the gene matches: 11. This CDR3 is built from 15 residues. CDR3 residues: CASRPGQGAQETQYF. The CDR3 bases are TGTGCCAGCAGGCCGGGGCAGGGGGCCCAGGAGACCCAGTACTTC.

The chain combines TRBV27 with TRBJ1-2, with TRBD1 identical over 8 bases. The CDR3 contains 16 residues. J was trimmed by 3 bases and V by 6 bases; bases with no gene match: 12. Per germline, CDR1 MNHEY and CDR2 SMNVEV (reference sequence). The CDR3 DNA sequence: TGTGCCAGCAGGACAGGGGATAGAAGACCTCACTATGGCTACACCTTC. This encodes CASRTGDRRPHYGYTF.

This clone was observed a handful of times. In DNA, the CDR3 is TGTGCCAGTAGGACAGGGGCCGGGGAGACCCAGTACTTC. This gives the protein CASRTGAGETQYF. J is TRBJ2-5 and V is TRBV19; 8 bases fit TRBD1. From germline, CDR1 is LNHDA and CDR2 SQIVND (reference sequence). The V segment lost 6 bases and the J segment 5 bases; nucleotides outside the gene matches: 5. The CDR3 covers 13 residues.

This chain connects TRBV5-6 to TRBJ2-2, with TRBD1 identical over 9 bases. With 1 base clipped from V and 1 base from J, the junction kept 8 bases outside the gene matches. The CDR3 totals 18 residues. Per germline, CDR1 SGHDT and CDR2 YYEEEE. For the CDR3, the DNA is TGTGCCAGCAGCTTGTACAGGGGGCGATATTGGAACACCGGGGAGCTGTTTTTT. It encodes CASSLYRGRYWNTGELFF.

The V gene is TRBV2, the J gene TRBJ2-5; 14 bases are a match to TRBD2. Germline CDR1 reads SNHLY; CDR2 reads FYNNEI. The CDR3 has 14 residues. V lost 5 bases and J lost 7; bases outside the gene matches: 3. The CDR3 DNA follows: TGTGCCAGCAGTCGGGGGACTAGCGGGGGGACCCAGTACTTC. It encodes CASSRGTSGGTQYF. The full variable domain, with the rest looked up from reference TRBV2 and TRBJ2-5, is EPEVTQTPSHQVTQMGQEVILRCVPISNHLYFYWYRQILGQKVEFLVSFYNNEISEKSEIFDDQFSVERPDGSNFTLKIRSTKLEDSAMYFCASSRGTSGGTQYFGPGTRLLVL.

This clone has a single count. CDR3 in DNA: TGTGCCAGCAGCTTAGCAGGGACAGGGGAGGGCCAGTACTTC. It specifies CASSLAGTGEGQYF. The rearrangement joins TRBV7-8 to TRBJ2-5, with TRBD1 identical over 10 bases. There are 14 residues in the CDR3. Trimming removed 0 bases from V and 10 bases from J; junction bases left unmatched: 5. CDR1 and CDR2 (germline): SGHVS, FQNEAQ.

The chain joins TRBV6-1 to TRBJ1-6, with TRBD1 identical over 7 bases. The CDR3 consists of 15 residues. V lost 8 bases and J lost 3; bases outside the gene matches: 7. The germline gives CDR1 MNHNS, CDR2 SASEGT. CDR3 nucleotides: TGTGCCAGCCTGACAGGGACGGACTATAATTCACCCCTCCACTTT. Protein sequence: CASLTGTDYNSPLHF.

The V gene is TRBV6-1, the J gene TRBJ1-1; 11 positions agree with TRBD1. This CDR3 comprises 16 residues. V lost 0 bases and J lost 7; bases outside the gene matches: 7. Germline-derived CDR1 and CDR2 are MNHNS and SASEGT. The CDR3 spells CASSEAIPGQGVEAFF. Here the CDR3 DNA reads TGTGCCAGCAGTGAAGCCATACCGGGACAGGGGGTTGAAGCTTTCTTT.

In its sample, this clone was seen a few times. CDR3 sequence: CASSFLGEEAFF. The DNA for the CDR3 is TGTGCCAGCAGTTTTCTTGGGGAGGAAGCTTTCTTT. The chain joins TRBV27 to TRBJ1-1; D is unresolved. CDR3 length: 12 amino acids. Germline V gives CDR1 MNHEY, CDR2 SMNVEV (reference sequence). Trimming took off 3 bases at V and 8 bases at J, with 10 bases between the two ends.

The CDR3 sequence: CSGRRDYIQYF. Written as DNA, the CDR3 is TGCAGTGGGAGGAGGGATTACATTCAGTACTTC. The chain joins TRBV20-1 to TRBJ2-4, with a possible D match to TRBD2 (6 bases). CDR3 length equals 11 residues. The V and J ends lost 7 bases and 8 bases respectively, with 12 bases between them. Germline V gene data show CDR1 as DFQATT and CDR2 as SNEGSKA (reference sequence).

The count of this clone is one. The V call is TRBV19, the J call TRBJ2-5; a possible D gene is TRBD1 (5 bases). This CDR3 is 14 amino acids long. Germline CDR1 LNHDA, CDR2 SQIVND (reference sequence). V was shortened by 3 bases and J by 2 bases, with 10 bases between the two germline ends. CDR3 amino acids: CASSIRTGQETQYF. CDR3 coding DNA: TGTGCCAGTAGTATTCGAACAGGTCAAGAGACCCAGTACTTC.

The V call is TRBV15, the J call TRBJ1-1; D might be TRBD1 (5 bases). Germline lookup yields CDR1 LNHNV and CDR2 YYDKDF (reference sequence). V gave up 5 bases and J gave up 5 bases, with 15 bases separating them. CDR3 length: 14 amino acids. The CDR3 protein is CATSSGSGRTEAFF. In DNA form, the CDR3 reads TGTGCCACCAGCTCTGGGTCAGGGCGGACTGAAGCTTTCTTT.

The V and J genes are TRBV9 and TRBJ1-2; no definite D call. The CDR3 is 13 amino acids. Trimming cost V 0 bases and J 8 bases, with 11 bases left between them. Germline CDR1 and CDR2: SGDLS and YYNGEE. Written as DNA, the CDR3 is TGTGCCAGCAGCGTAGGAGAAGGGAGGGGCTACACCTTC. Translated: CASSVGEGRGYTF.

The chain has TRBV19 and TRBJ2-7; 7 nucleotides line up with TRBD1. The CDR3 extends over 14 amino acids. Germline trimming cut 5 bases from V and 2 bases from J; bases unmatched to any gene: 6. Looked up from germline, CDR1 is LNHDA and CDR2 is SQIVND (reference sequence). The CDR3 bases are TGTGCCAGTAGTCCACAGGGGACACCCTACGAGCAGTACTTC. This codes for CASSPQGTPYEQYF.

This clone was recorded a few times. This chain connects TRBV13 to TRBJ2-1, with TRBD2 matching 12 bases. The CDR3 is made up of 14 amino acids. In germline, CDR1 is PRHDT, CDR2 FYEKMQ (reference sequence). With 4 bases clipped from V and 12 bases from J, the junction kept 7 bases outside the gene matches. The CDR3, as DNA: TGTGCCAGCAGCTCGCCGACTAGCGGGGGAGTGCAGTTCTTC. The encoded protein is CASSSPTSGGVQFF.

The V gene is TRBV18, the J gene TRBJ1-1; 8 nucleotides match TRBD1. The CDR3 totals 16 residues. Per the germline V gene, CDR1 is KGHSH and CDR2 is LQKENI. With V trimmed by 0 bases and J by 1 base, 4 bases remained unmatched. The CDR3 DNA sequence: TGTGCCAGCTCACCACCCTCGACAGGGGCGAACACTGAAGCTTTCTTT. Encoded protein: CASSPPSTGANTEAFF.

The CDR3 is CASSPHPGVNTEAFF. DNA of the CDR3: TGTGCCAGCAGCCCCCATCCAGGCGTGAACACTGAAGCTTTCTTT. V and J are TRBV9 and TRBJ1-1; D not certain. Germline values: CDR1 SGDLS, CDR2 YYNGEE. Trimming shortened V by 4 bases and J by 0 bases, and 13 bases separated the two germline ends. The CDR3 contains 15 residues.

This clone was recorded once. The rearrangement uses TRBV2 and TRBJ1-1, with 8 bases lining up with TRBD1. V lost 3 bases and J lost 4; bases outside the gene matches: 22. The germline CDR1 and CDR2 sequences are SNHLY and FYNNEI. The CDR3 is 20 residues long. The CDR3 reads CASSDGGQGARGSLTTEAFF. The CDR3 region has the DNA TGTGCCAGCAGTGACGGGGGGCAGGGGGCCAGAGGGAGCCTTACCACTGAAGCTTTCTTT.